Sequencing of this TCR beta chain was carried out in a study of T cells in Graves' hyperthyroidism and ophthalmopathy. The CDR3 regions of TCR beta were amplified from RNA transcripts. Initially, a first-round RT-PCR of the TCR CDR3 employed the HTBI primer set. Each CDR3 protein is one row after TCRdb ran MiXCR on the multiplex PCR reads. This table holds about 640,000 distinct CDR3 sequences, 20% found once. Trimming took off 0 bases at V and 6 bases at J, with 12 bases between the two ends. The CDR3 runs to 15 residues. In germline, CDR1 is MNHEY, CDR2 SMNVEV (reference sequence). This clonotype was detected many times.

This sequence originates from a man between 25 and 39 years old with Graves' ophthalmopathy. The V and J genes are TRBV27 and TRBJ1-5, with D unresolved. Sequences were obtained from blood. The CDR3: CASSLSLGGSQPQHF. Written as DNA, the CDR3 is TGTGCCAGCAGTTTATCCCTTGGCGGGAGTCAGCCCCAGCATTTT.